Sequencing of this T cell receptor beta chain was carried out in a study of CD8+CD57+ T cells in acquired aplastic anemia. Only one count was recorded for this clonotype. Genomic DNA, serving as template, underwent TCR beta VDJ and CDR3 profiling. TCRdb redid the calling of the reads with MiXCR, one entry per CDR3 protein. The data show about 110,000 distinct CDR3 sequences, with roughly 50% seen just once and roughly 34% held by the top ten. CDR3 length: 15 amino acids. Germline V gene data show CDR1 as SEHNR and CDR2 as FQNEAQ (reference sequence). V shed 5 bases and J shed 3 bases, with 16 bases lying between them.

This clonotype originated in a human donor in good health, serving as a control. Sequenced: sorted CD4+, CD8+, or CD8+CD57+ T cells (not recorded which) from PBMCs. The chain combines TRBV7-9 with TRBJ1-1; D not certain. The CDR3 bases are TGTGCCAGCAGCGCACTGGGCAGAGATCACACTGAAGCTTTCTTT. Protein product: CASSALGRDHTEAFF.